The 29 T cell receptor beta chains presented below share a single source sample, sequenced in a study of human T cells and chemical hapten exposure. Time point: patch test 1, 2 weeks after DPC sensitization. Regarding treatment: therapeutic diphenylcyclopropenone sensitization with weekly scalp DPC. MiXCR, run by TCRdb on the RACE reads, gives a single entry per CDR3 protein. The sample has 150,000 to 200,000 distinct CDR3 sequences; more than 20% are singletons. The specimen was whole blood, collected in connection with sensitization to the hapten diphenylcyclopropenone (DPC). The receptor set was obtained from a woman aged 45 to 65 with alopecia areata. Some clones in this sample may be carry-over from other donors' samples.

Only a few counts were recorded for this clonotype. The chain recombines TRBV9 with TRBJ2-5, with 9 bases that match TRBD1. V dropped 4 bases and J dropped 1; count of bases not matched to a gene: 5. Germline loops: CDR1 SGDLS, CDR2 YYNGEE. The CDR3 contains 15 residues. CDR3 sequence (DNA): TGTGCCAGCAGCACCTGGACAGGGGCCCAAGAGACCCAGTACTTC. The encoded protein is CASSTWTGAQETQYF.

This clonotype was recorded a few times. This chain joins TRBV29-1 and TRBJ2-7, with 10 bases identical to TRBD2. The CDR3 is made up of 15 amino acids. Looked up from germline, CDR1 is SQVTM and CDR2 is ANQGSEA. J gave up 2 bases and V 6 bases, and 10 bases lay outside the gene matches. The CDR3 sequence is CSVAEASGRTYEQYF. The CDR3 bases are TGCAGCGTCGCCGAGGCTAGCGGGAGAACCTACGAGCAGTACTTC.

The chain uses TRBV2 and TRBJ2-1; D is perhaps TRBD1 or TRBD2 (5 bases each). Trimming left V 6 bases short and J 0 bases short, with 6 bases between. The CDR3 is 13 amino acids. Germline V CDR1 and CDR2: SNHLY, FYNNEI. The CDR3, as DNA: TGTGCCAGCAGGGGGGACTCCTACAATGAGCAGTTCTTC. Its translation is CASRGDSYNEQFF.

The CDR3 DNA is TGCAGCGTTGAAGATCGTGGGAGGGGGCGGACTGAAGCTTTCTTT. It encodes CSVEDRGRGRTEAFF. The genes are TRBV29-1 and TRBJ1-1; 7 nucleotides match TRBD1. Looked up from germline, CDR1 is SQVTM and CDR2 is ANQGSEA. V dropped 0 bases and J dropped 5; count of bases not matched to a gene: 9. CDR3 length equals 15 residues.

This clonotype has only a few counts. J is TRBJ2-1 and V is TRBV7-9; D remains unclear. V was trimmed by 1 base and J by 4 bases, leaving 17 bases between them. Germline V gene data show CDR1 as SEHNR and CDR2 as FQNEAQ (reference sequence). The CDR3 is 17 residues long. The CDR3 loop is CASSLGGYGRAYNEQFF. The CDR3 coding sequence is TGTGCCAGCAGCTTAGGTGGTTACGGACGCGCTTACAATGAGCAGTTCTTC.

This clonotype was detected only a few times. V gene TRBV27 combines with J gene TRBJ1-2; D perhaps matches TRBD1 (6 bases). Germline V CDR1 and CDR2: MNHEY, SMNVEV (reference sequence). V lost 5 bases and J lost 7, with 17 bases in between. The CDR3 has 14 amino acids. The DNA of the CDR3 is TGTGCCAGCAGTCGTTTTGGGGGCTCCGCTGGCTACACCTTC. Its protein is CASSRFGGSAGYTF.

This sequence joins TRBV5-1 and TRBJ2-6; D is uncertain. Per the germline V gene, CDR1 is SGHRS and CDR2 is YFSETQ. Trimming took 0 bases from V and 4 from J, leaving 5 bases between them. The CDR3 extends over 14 amino acids. CDR3 in amino acids: CASSLEPGANVLTF. DNA for the CDR3: TGCGCCAGCAGCTTGGAACCCGGGGCCAACGTCCTGACTTTC.

The chain joins TRBV18 to TRBJ2-4, with D uncertain. The CDR3 consists of 14 residues. Germline CDR1 reads KGHSH; CDR2 reads LQKENI. Trimming left V 0 bases short and J 8 bases short, with 11 bases between. The CDR3 DNA sequence: TGTGCCAGCTCACCACCTTCCCCTCCGGACATTCAGTACTTC. Amino acids: CASSPPSPPDIQYF.

The chain couples TRBV12-5 to TRBJ2-1; 7 positions match TRBD2. This CDR3 is 13 amino acids long. V trimming: 3 bases; J trimming: 8 bases; junction bases outside the gene matches: 4. CDR1 LGHNT and CDR2 FRNRAP come from the germline V gene. The CDR3 DNA sequence: TGTGCTAGTGGTTTTGGACTAGTCTATGAGCAGTTCTTC. It encodes CASGFGLVYEQFF.

The chain combines TRBV20-1 with TRBJ2-1, with TRBD2 as a possible D gene (6 bases). The CDR3 has 19 amino acids. The V gene's germline CDR1 is DFQATT and CDR2 SNEGSKA (reference sequence). V lost 2 bases and J lost 0, with 23 bases in between. CDR3 nucleotides: TGCAGTGCTAGACAATCCCGACTTAGCGGAAGGAGCTCCTACAATGAGCAGTTCTTC. It is translated as CSARQSRLSGRSSYNEQFF.

This sequence joins TRBV29-1 and TRBJ2-3, with a tentative D call TRBD2 (5 bases). CDR1 is SQVTM and CDR2 is ANQGSEA in the germline V gene. V was shortened by 4 bases and J by 3 bases, with 8 bases between the two germline ends. This CDR3 has 12 amino acids. The CDR3 is CSVVARTDTQYF. The CDR3 nucleotides read TGCAGCGTTGTAGCGAGGACAGATACGCAGTATTTT.

The chain recombines TRBV7-9 with TRBJ2-6; 10 nucleotides align to TRBD1. Germline V gene data show CDR1 as SEHNR and CDR2 as FQNEAQ (reference sequence). The CDR3 extends over 19 amino acids. J lost 2 bases, V lost 5 bases, and 12 bases had no gene match. As DNA, the CDR3 is TGTGCCAGCAGCGCACCCGGGACAGGGGATCTCCCTGGGGCCAACGTCCTGACTTTC. Its protein product is CASSAPGTGDLPGANVLTF. The full variable domain, its missing parts supplied by reference TRBV7-9 and TRBJ2-6, is DTGVSQNPRHKITKRGQNVTFRCDPISEHNRLYWYRQTLGQGPEFLTYFQNEAQLEKSRLLSDRFSAERPKGSFSTLEIQRTEQGDSAMYLCASSAPGTGDLPGANVLTFGAGSRLTVL.

This clonotype turned up a few times. The J gene is TRBJ2-1, the V gene TRBV20-1, with 11 bases matching TRBD2. The CDR3 extends over 16 amino acids. The V gene's germline CDR1 is DFQATT and CDR2 SNEGSKA (reference sequence). The V and J ends lost 2 bases and 3 bases, in that order; junction bases with no gene match: 6. This CDR3 is CSARLLAGGNYNEQFF. The DNA for the CDR3 is TGCAGTGCTAGACTCCTAGCGGGAGGAAACTACAATGAGCAGTTCTTC.

V usage is TRBV2 and J usage is TRBJ1-1, with D uncertain. V was shortened by 4 bases and J by 0 bases, with 6 bases between the two germline ends. CDR3 size: 13 residues. Germline loops: CDR1 SNHLY, CDR2 FYNNEI. The CDR3 region is CASSALMNTEAFF. The DNA for the CDR3 is TGTGCCAGCAGTGCTTTAATGAACACTGAAGCTTTCTTT.

The chain links TRBV7-8 to TRBJ1-1, with 8 bases that match TRBD1. Germline V gene lookup returns CDR1 SGHVS and CDR2 FQNEAQ. This CDR3 contains 15 residues. V gave up 3 bases and J gave up 1 base; unmatched junction bases: 4. CDR3 DNA: TGTGCCAGCAGCTTGGCAGGGGGCAGGAACACTGAAGCTTTCTTT. Translation: CASSLAGGRNTEAFF.

The V gene is TRBV6-2 or TRBV6-3, the J gene TRBJ2-1; 7 bases align to TRBD1. From germline, CDR1 is MNHEY and CDR2 SVGEGT. Unmatched junction bases numbered 11, after V lost 6 bases and J lost 0 bases. This CDR3 has 17 residues. CDR3 coding DNA: TGTGCCAGCAGCTGGGACAGCCCCGGAGGCTCCTACAATGAGCAGTTCTTC. Its protein product is CASSWDSPGGSYNEQFF.

The rearrangement uses TRBV5-4 and TRBJ1-2; D not resolved. Looked up from germline, CDR1 is SGHNT and CDR2 is YYREEE (reference sequence). This CDR3 has 12 amino acids. V was cut by 3 bases and J by 1 base, with 4 bases left in between. In DNA form, the CDR3 reads TGTGCCAGCAGCTCTTATAACTATGGCTACACCTTC. It encodes CASSSYNYGYTF.

This chain joins TRBV7-9 and TRBJ1-2; TRBD1 agrees at 12 bases. V shed 4 bases and J 5 bases; nucleotides not matched to a gene: 8. Germline assignment: CDR1 SEHNR and CDR2 FQNEAQ (reference sequence). This CDR3 is built from 16 residues. The CDR3 nucleotides read TGTGCCAGCAGCTCCGGGACAGGGGGCGCGGGTTATGGCTACACCTTC. This sequence encodes CASSSGTGGAGYGYTF.

The rearrangement links TRBV28 to TRBJ2-2; D is possibly TRBD1 (5 bases). V was shortened by 6 bases and J by 3 bases, with 8 bases between the two germline ends. The CDR3 contains 13 residues. The V gene's germline CDR1 is MDHEN and CDR2 SYDVKM. CDR3 in amino acids: CASRGQHTGELFF. In nucleotides, the CDR3 is TGTGCCAGCAGAGGACAACACACCGGGGAGCTGTTTTTT.

The J gene is TRBJ2-1, the V gene TRBV3-1; 7 bases line up with TRBD2. This CDR3 is 14 amino acids long. The J segment lost 6 bases and the V segment lost 1 base, leaving 3 bases of the junction unmatched. Germline CDR1 LGHDT, CDR2 YNNKEL (reference sequence). The CDR3 coding sequence is TGTGCCAGCAGCCAAGTCGCTAGCGGCAATGAGCAGTTCTTC. Translated, it gives CASSQVASGNEQFF.

This clonotype was seen at least ten times. CDR3 sequence: CASSSGPNTGELFF. The DNA for the CDR3 is TGCGCCAGCAGCTCCGGACCGAACACCGGGGAGCTGTTTTTT. The V gene is TRBV5-1, the J gene TRBJ2-2, with D hard to call. Trimming pared 3 bases from V and 0 bases from J, leaving 6 bases between. CDR1 and CDR2 from the germline V gene are SGHRS and YFSETQ. CDR3 size: 14 residues.

The table lists this clonotype with a few counts. The V and J genes are TRBV10-3 and TRBJ2-3; TRBD2 might be the D (7 bases). The CDR3 length is 13 residues. Germline lookup yields CDR1 ENHRY and CDR2 SYGVKD. The V and J ends lost 8 bases and 4 bases respectively, with 13 bases between them. The CDR3 bases are TGTGCCATCCGAGGGGGGGGGCCAGATACGCAGTATTTT. Encoded protein: CAIRGGGPDTQYF.

The J gene is TRBJ2-3, the V gene TRBV20-1; 7 nucleotides agree with TRBD2. From germline, CDR1 is DFQATT and CDR2 SNEGSKA (reference sequence). Germline trimming cut 5 bases from V and 5 bases from J; bases unmatched to any gene: 13. This CDR3 region has 15 residues. The CDR3 sequence is CSAGAGDSPLDTQYF. For the CDR3, the DNA is TGCAGTGCTGGGGCGGGGGACTCACCCCTAGATACGCAGTATTTT.

For the CDR3, the DNA is TGTGCCAGCAGCTTAGGACTAAGCTCCTACGAGCAGTACTTC. It translates to CASSLGLSSYEQYF. V and J are TRBV5-5 and TRBJ2-7, with D tentatively TRBD2 (6 bases). CDR1 and CDR2 (germline): SGHKS, YYEKEE (reference sequence). This CDR3 has 14 residues. V was cut by 2 bases and J by 0 bases, with 9 bases left in between.

A few counts support this clonotype. V gene TRBV27 combines with J gene TRBJ1-6, with 8 positions matching TRBD1. Germline values: CDR1 MNHEY, CDR2 SMNVEV (reference sequence). The CDR3 consists of 15 residues. V shed 3 bases, J shed 10 bases, and the junction held 8 bases outside the gene matches. CDR3 protein: CASSFQTGAGSPLHF. In nucleotides, the CDR3 is TGTGCCAGCAGTTTTCAGACAGGGGCGGGGTCACCCCTCCACTTT.

DNA of the CDR3: TGTGCCAGCAGCACTCAAATCGGGACAGACAATCAGCCCCAGCATTTT. Encoded protein: CASSTQIGTDNQPQHF. The V and J genes are TRBV7-2 and TRBJ1-5; 7 positions match TRBD1. In germline, CDR1 is SGHTA, CDR2 FQGNSA. The CDR3 consists of 16 residues. V shed 5 bases and J 3 bases; nucleotides not matched to a gene: 10.

At least ten counts were recorded for this clonotype. The rearrangement joins TRBV29-1 to TRBJ1-1; tentatively, D is TRBD1 (6 bases). V was trimmed by 4 bases and J by 0 bases, leaving 15 bases between them. Germline V gene data show CDR1 as SQVTM and CDR2 as ANQGSEA. This CDR3 comprises 15 residues. CDR3 loop: CSVVLGAGMNTEAFF. The CDR3 bases are TGCAGCGTTGTTTTGGGGGCCGGGATGAACACTGAAGCTTTCTTT.

This clonotype was detected ten times or more. The rearrangement uses TRBV7-9 and TRBJ2-3, with D unresolved. Trimming cost V 6 bases and J 4 bases, with 11 bases left between them. This CDR3 is 13 amino acids long. Per germline, CDR1 SEHNR and CDR2 FQNEAQ (reference sequence). For the CDR3, the DNA is TGTGCCAGCAGTCCGAAGGGCCCAGATACGCAGTATTTT. This gives the protein CASSPKGPDTQYF.

Only one count was recorded for this clonotype. The DNA of the CDR3 is TGTGCCAGCTCTAGGTCGGGACAGGGTTTCACAGATACGCAGTATTTT. Translating gives CASSRSGQGFTDTQYF. This chain joins TRBV5-6 and TRBJ2-3, with 9 bases aligning to TRBD1. Looked up from germline, CDR1 is SGHDT and CDR2 is YYEEEE. The CDR3 spans 16 residues. J was trimmed by 2 bases and V by 7 bases; bases with no gene match: 11.